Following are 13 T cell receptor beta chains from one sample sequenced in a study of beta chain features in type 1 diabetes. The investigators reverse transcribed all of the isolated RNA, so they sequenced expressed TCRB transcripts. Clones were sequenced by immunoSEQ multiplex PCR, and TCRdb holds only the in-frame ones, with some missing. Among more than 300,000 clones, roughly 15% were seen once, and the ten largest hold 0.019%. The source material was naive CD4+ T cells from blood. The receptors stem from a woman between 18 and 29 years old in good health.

The CDR3 reads CASSYEGNTEAFF. Here the CDR3 DNA reads TGCGCCAGCAGCTACGAGGGTAACACTGAAGCTTTCTTT. This sequence joins TRBV5-1 and TRBJ1-1; D not certain. Looked up from germline, CDR1 is SGHRS and CDR2 is YFSETQ. This CDR3 is built from 13 residues. Trimming removed 3 bases from V and 2 bases from J, with 8 bases in between. Full variable domain (remainder filled in from reference TRBV5-1 and TRBJ1-1): KAGVTQTPRYLIKTRGQQVTLSCSPISGHRSVSWYQQTPGQGLQFLFEYFSETQRNKGNFPGRFSGRQFSNSRSEMNVSTLELGDSALYLCASSYEGNTEAFFGQGTRLTVV.

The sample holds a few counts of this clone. Here the CDR3 reads CASSSDRGRETQYF. The CDR3 DNA reads TGTGCCAGCAGCTCGGACAGGGGGCGGGAGACCCAGTACTTC. The J gene is TRBJ2-5, the V gene TRBV2, with 11 bases aligning to TRBD1. Germline assignment: CDR1 SNHLY and CDR2 FYNNEI. V lost 6 bases, J lost 5 bases, and 5 bases stayed unmatched. The CDR3 spans 14 residues.

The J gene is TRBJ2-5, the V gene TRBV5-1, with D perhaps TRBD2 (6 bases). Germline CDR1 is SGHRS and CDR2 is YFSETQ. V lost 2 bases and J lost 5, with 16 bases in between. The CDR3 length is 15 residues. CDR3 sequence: CASSLEVGGSETQYF. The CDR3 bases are TGCGCCAGCAGCTTAGAAGTGGGGGGATCGGAGACCCAGTACTTC.

CDR3 DNA: TGTGCCGGCGGGACAGGGTTTCAAGAGACCCAGTACTTC. It is translated as CAGGTGFQETQYF. The chain employs TRBV30 and TRBJ2-5; 9 nucleotides agree with TRBD1. The germline CDR1 and CDR2 sequences are GTSNPN and SVGIG (reference sequence). V shed 8 bases, J shed 2 bases, and the junction held 6 bases outside the gene matches. CDR3 length: 13 residues.

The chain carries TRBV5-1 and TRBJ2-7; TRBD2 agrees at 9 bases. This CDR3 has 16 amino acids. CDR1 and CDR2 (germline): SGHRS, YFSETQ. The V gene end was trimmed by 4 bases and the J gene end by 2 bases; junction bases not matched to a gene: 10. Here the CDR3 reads CASSQGPGLATYEQYF. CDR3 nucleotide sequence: TGCGCCAGCAGCCAGGGCCCGGGACTAGCAACCTACGAGCAGTACTTC.

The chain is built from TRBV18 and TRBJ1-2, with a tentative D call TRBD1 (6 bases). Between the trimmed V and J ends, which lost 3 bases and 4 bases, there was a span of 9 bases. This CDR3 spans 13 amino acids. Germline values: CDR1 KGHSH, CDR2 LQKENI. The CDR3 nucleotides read TGTGCCAGCTCACCTTGGGACATCTATGGCTACACCTTC. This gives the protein CASSPWDIYGYTF.

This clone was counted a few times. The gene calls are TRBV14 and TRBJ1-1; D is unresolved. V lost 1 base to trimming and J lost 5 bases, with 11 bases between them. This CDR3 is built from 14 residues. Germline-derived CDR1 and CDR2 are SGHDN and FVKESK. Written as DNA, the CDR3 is TGTGCCAGCAGCCAAGGTCAGCGGGGAACTGAAGCTTTCTTT. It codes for CASSQGQRGTEAFF.

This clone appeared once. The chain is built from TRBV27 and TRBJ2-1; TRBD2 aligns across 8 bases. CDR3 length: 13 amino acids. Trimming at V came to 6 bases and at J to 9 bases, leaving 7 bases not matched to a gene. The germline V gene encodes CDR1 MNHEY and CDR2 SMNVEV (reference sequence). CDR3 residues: CASRGTSGSEQFF. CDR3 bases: TGTGCCAGCAGGGGTACTAGCGGCTCTGAGCAGTTCTTC.

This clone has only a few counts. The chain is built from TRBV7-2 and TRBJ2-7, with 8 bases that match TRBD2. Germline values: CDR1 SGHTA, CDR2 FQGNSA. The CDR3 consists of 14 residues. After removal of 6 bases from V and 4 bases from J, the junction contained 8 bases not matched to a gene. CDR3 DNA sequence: TGTGCCAGCAGACCCGGACTAGCAGCGTACGAGCAGTACTTC. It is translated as CASRPGLAAYEQYF.

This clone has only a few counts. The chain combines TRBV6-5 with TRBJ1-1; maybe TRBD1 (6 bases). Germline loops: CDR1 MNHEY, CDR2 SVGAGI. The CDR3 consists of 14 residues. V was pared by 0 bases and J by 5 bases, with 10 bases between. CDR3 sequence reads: CASSYSGGETEAFF. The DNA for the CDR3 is TGTGCCAGCAGTTACTCAGGGGGTGAGACTGAAGCTTTCTTT.

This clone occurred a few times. CDR3 in amino acids: CSVLQGTGVYNEQFF. In nucleotides, the CDR3 is TGCAGCGTTCTGCAAGGGACAGGGGTTTACAATGAGCAGTTCTTC. V is TRBV29-1 and J is TRBJ2-1; 10 positions agree with TRBD1. V trimming: 5 bases; J trimming: 4 bases; junction bases outside the gene matches: 8. The CDR3 consists of 15 residues. Germline-derived CDR1 and CDR2 are SQVTM and ANQGSEA.

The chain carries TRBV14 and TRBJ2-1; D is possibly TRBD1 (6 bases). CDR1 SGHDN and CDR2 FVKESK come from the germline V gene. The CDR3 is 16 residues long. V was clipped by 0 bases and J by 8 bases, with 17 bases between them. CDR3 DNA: TGTGCCAGCAGCCAAGACGCGCAGGGGTGGTGGGATGAGCAGTTCTTC. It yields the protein CASSQDAQGWWDEQFF.

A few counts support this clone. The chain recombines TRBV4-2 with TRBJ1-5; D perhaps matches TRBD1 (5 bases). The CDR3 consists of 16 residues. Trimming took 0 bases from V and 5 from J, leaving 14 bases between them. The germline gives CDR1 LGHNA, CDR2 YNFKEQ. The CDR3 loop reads CASSQDQGTTDQPQHF. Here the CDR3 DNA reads TGTGCCAGCAGCCAAGATCAAGGGACTACCGATCAGCCCCAGCATTTT.